This T cell receptor (beta chain) was observed in a study of T cells expressing NK-cell markers. Overall study: HCMV seropositivity characterized seven of the eight sequenced donors, and seronegativity one. Study findings and constraints: The HCMV specificity of the expanded NKG2C+ T cell clones stayed unresolved.

With regard to this clonotype: Its antigen is undetermined.

Per the germline V gene, CDR1 is DFQATT and CDR2 is SNEGSKA (reference sequence). This CDR3 has 12 amino acids. With the 5' RACE reads reprocessed, TCRdb shows one record per CDR3 protein and no DNA. The sample includes a few hundred thousand distinct CDR3 sequences. This receptor was identified in a man aged 18-30 years in good health. Sequencing was carried out using blood T cells: a sorted CD56 or NKG2C T cell subset, CD4+ or CD8+ T cells, or bulk PBMC T cells (not recorded which). The chain is built from TRBV20-1 and TRBJ1-2; the TCRdb D gene call, TRBD1, has no DNA to confirm it. The CDR3 here is CSARTTGKGYTF.